One T cell receptor beta chain is described in this entry. This clone's antigen is unknown. Qualities for individual bases were not recorded, and no much larger clone is one base off. The source of the sample is a study of blood T cells in healthy people across ages (dated by TCRdb to the mid-2010s). For the wider study: In model experiments, template switching captured about one uniquely barcoded TCR beta cDNA molecule for every two T cells. Age-related changes in TCR beta repertoire diversity were measured in the study by deep sequencing normalized with unique cDNA molecular identifiers. Donors were grouped into four age groups: young (average approximately 16 years), middle-aged (39), aged (around 60) and long-lived (just over 80). To avoid experimental bias, donors of different ages were randomly spread across the sequencing lanes. Two additional independent replicas of 1 million unique cDNA reads from the same blood draw were analyzed for two donors (one aged 18 to 29 and one aged 80 or older). The paper as a whole reports these results and caveats: A strong correlation was found between observed TCR beta diversity and the percentage of naive T cells measured by flow cytometry. The CMV infection status of donors was not known, potentially confounding age-related changes in expanded clonotypes. Bulk unsorted PBMC profiling prevented conclusive comparison of naive and antigen-experienced compartments. Total diversity estimates from one million sequenced T cells were considered lower bounds and underestimates. As age increased, observed TCR beta diversity per million T cells dropped in a roughly linear way, and a significant reduction was already evident by age 40. Compared with the aged group, the long-lived group had more naive CD4+ T cells, fewer expanded clones and increased TCR diversity, suggesting age selection.

Donors were about 36 systemically healthy Caucasian individuals from Russia aged roughly 6 to 90 years. Each donor gave 8 to 10 milliliters of peripheral blood, drawn into EDTA-treated Vacutainer tubes. Ficoll-Paque density-gradient centrifugation was used to isolate PBMCs, with at least 7 million per sample. Trizol reagent was used to extract total RNA from PBMCs, with at least 6 micrograms per sample. The percentages of naive CD45RAhigh/CD27high T cells were determined by flow cytometry on a PBMC aliquot from every donor. According to the germline V gene (reference sequence), CDR1 reads LGHDT and CDR2 reads YNNKEL. From the cysteine up to the phenylalanine, the CDR3 has a length of 16 residues. The entry retains the CDR3 DNA only, 48 bases that are in frame from base 1. V is trimmed back by 4 bases and J by 2 bases, and the junction contains 10 bases that no gene match accounts for. Receptors were amplified or captured by 5' RACE. The data were produced on an Illumina HiSeq 2500. A second PCR of about 7 to 12 cycles was run with a J-beta primer mix and a sample-barcoded 5' primer. A unique molecular identifier was introduced onto each TCR beta cDNA molecule by a template-switch 5' adaptor carrying 12 random nucleotides. At least 3 million CDR3-containing paired-end reads were obtained from each sample. All of the RNA was converted into first-strand cDNA using the Mint cDNA synthesis kit, with a TRBC-specific oligonucleotide serving as the primer. After uracil-DNA glycosylase treatment, a first 18-cycle PCR used universal primers M1SS and BC2_uni_R on all cDNA. Per the authors' processing: For normalization, 1 million high-quality reads, each with a distinct molecular identifier, were randomly selected from each sample. Instead of being binned into consensus sequences, reads that shared molecular identifiers were thrown out. CDR3 identification, clonotype clustering and error correction used MiTCR with a Q25 quality threshold and the strictest error-elimination algorithm. A nonparametric unseen species model using Euler transformation provided a lower-bound estimate of total TCR beta diversity. TCRdb took the public reads, trimmed them with fastp at Q25, ran MiXCR for clone calling and kept in-frame beta chains. For every CDR3 protein sequence, its rows merge into one entry that carries the most common genes and DNA. TCRdb, rather than the study authors, made the V and J calls. The sample yields 700,000 to 950,000 distinct CDR3 sequences; over 45% were counted once. Of the sample, 20% to 25% falls within the top ten clones.

The receptor was derived from a man aged 25 to 40 in good health. The specimen sequenced was blood. The rearranged segments are TRBV3-1 and TRBJ2-7, with 8 bases matching TRBD2. The CDR3 sequence is CASSPGPGLGTYEQYF. The DNA is as follows: TGTGCCAGCAGCCCTGGGCCGGGACTAGGTACCTACGAGCAGTACTTC.